Listed here are 19 T cell receptor beta chains from one sample, sequenced in a study of cytomegalovirus exposure and HLA in healthy donors. PCR used 60 Vbeta primers and 13 Jbeta primers. TCRdb's copy holds only in-frame clones and misses some; the assay was immunoSEQ multiplex PCR. The sample contains 150,000 to 200,000 clones, about 90% of which appear only once. The source material was PBMCs. These receptors were obtained from a girl under three years old in good health and CMV-seronegative.

This clone was observed a single time. The V and J genes are TRBV2 and TRBJ1-6, with D hard to call. This CDR3 has 16 residues. Germline assignment: CDR1 SNHLY and CDR2 FYNNEI. V was trimmed by 4 bases and J by 0 bases, leaving 10 bases between them. The CDR3 nucleotides read TGTGCCAGCAGTGTTGGAGGGAGCTCCTATAATTCACCCCTCCACTTT. The encoded protein is CASSVGGSSYNSPLHF.

The chain combines TRBV5-1 with TRBJ2-3; unclear D gene. The CDR3 totals 14 residues. Trimming pared 0 bases from V and 4 bases from J, leaving 9 bases between. Germline lookup yields CDR1 SGHRS and CDR2 YFSETQ. Here the CDR3 reads CASSLGALADTQYF. DNA for the CDR3: TGCGCCAGCAGCTTGGGCGCTTTGGCAGATACGCAGTATTTT. The full variable domain, in which reference TRBV5-1 and TRBJ2-3 provide the parts outside the CDR3, is KAGVTQTPRYLIKTRGQQVTLSCSPISGHRSVSWYQQTPGQGLQFLFEYFSETQRNKGNFPGRFSGRQFSNSRSEMNVSTLELGDSALYLCASSLGALADTQYFGPGTRLTVL.

The V gene is TRBV14, the J gene TRBJ2-3; TRBD1 matches at 10 bases. CDR1 is SGHDN, CDR2 FVKESK, per germline. The CDR3 sequence is 16 residues long. Trimming took 4 bases from V and 3 from J; bases not matched to a gene: 7. DNA of the CDR3: TGTGCCAGCAGCCGTCGACAGGGGGCGGGAACAGATACGCAGTATTTT. Its protein product is CASSRRQGAGTDTQYF.

V is TRBV7-2 and J is TRBJ1-5; D uncertain. Per germline, CDR1 SGHTA and CDR2 FQGNSA. The CDR3 runs 13 residues. The V end lost 5 bases, the J end lost 1 base, and 6 bases lay between the germline ends. The CDR3 DNA reads as TGTGCCAGCAGCCCCGAGAGCAATCAGCCCCAGCATTTT. It translates to CASSPESNQPQHF. The full variable domain, with the rest looked up from reference TRBV7-2 and TRBJ1-5, is GAGVSQSPSNKVTEKGKDVELRCDPISGHTALYWYRQSLGQGLEFLIYFQGNSAPDKSGLPSDRFSAERTGGSVSTLTIQRTQQEDSAVYLCASSPESNQPQHFGDGTRLSIL.

The chain links TRBV7-9 to TRBJ2-2; 9 nucleotides line up with TRBD1. CDR1 and CDR2 from the germline V gene are SEHNR and FQNEAQ (reference sequence). This CDR3 is 16 amino acids long. J lost 1 base, V lost 3 bases, and 3 bases had no gene match. DNA for the CDR3: TGTGCCAGCAGCTTTCGGGGACAGGGGAACACCGGGGAGCTGTTTTTT. Protein sequence: CASSFRGQGNTGELFF.

The J gene is TRBJ2-6, the V gene TRBV15; D is unresolved. This CDR3 contains 17 residues. V was trimmed by 5 bases and J by 0 bases, leaving 14 bases between them. Germline assignment: CDR1 LNHNV and CDR2 YYDKDF (reference sequence). CDR3 region: CATSGAYALSGANVLTF. CDR3 DNA: TGTGCCACCAGCGGAGCCTACGCACTCTCTGGGGCCAACGTCCTGACTTTC.

This chain uses TRBV5-1 with TRBJ2-6; perhaps TRBD1 as D (5 bases). This CDR3 contains 15 residues. V lost 4 bases and J lost 2, with 10 bases in between. CDR1 is SGHRS and CDR2 is YFSETQ in the germline V gene. The CDR3 coding sequence is TGCGCCAGCAGCCTCGAAGGGGCTGGGGCCAACGTCCTGACTTTC. Its translation: CASSLEGAGANVLTF.

V is TRBV5-6 and J is TRBJ1-2; the match to TRBD1 covers 8 bases. V shed 4 bases, J shed 4 bases, and the junction held 9 bases outside the gene matches. The CDR3 extends over 15 amino acids. The germline CDR1 and CDR2 sequences are SGHDT and YYEEEE. The CDR3 region has the DNA TGTGCCAGCAGCATCCGAGACAGGGGAAGCTATGGCTACACCTTC. This encodes CASSIRDRGSYGYTF.

The chain uses TRBV6-4 and TRBJ2-7; the match to TRBD2 covers 8 bases. Per the germline V gene, CDR1 is MRHNA and CDR2 is SNTAGT. CDR3 size: 16 residues. The junction had 4 bases not matched to a gene; V was cut back by 0 bases and J by 0 bases. The CDR3 is CASSDSISGSSYEQYF. CDR3 coding DNA: TGTGCCAGCAGTGACTCGATCAGCGGGAGCTCCTACGAGCAGTACTTC.

The V and J genes are TRBV2 and TRBJ1-1; D perhaps matches TRBD1 (6 bases). The V end was cut by 8 bases, the J end by 3 bases, with 7 bases between. Germline-derived CDR1 and CDR2 are SNHLY and FYNNEI. The length of the CDR3 is 11 residues. The CDR3 DNA reads as TGTGCCAGCGGGGGCGACACTGAAGCTTTCTTT. Amino acids: CASGGDTEAFF.

This clone has only a few counts. The rearrangement uses TRBV7-9 and TRBJ2-1; no definite D call. The V gene's germline CDR1 is SEHNR and CDR2 FQNEAQ (reference sequence). The V end lost 5 bases, the J end lost 1 base, and 3 bases lay between the germline ends. The CDR3 sequence is 12 residues long. CDR3 amino acids: CASSPSYNEQFF. The DNA of the CDR3 is TGTGCCAGCAGCCCGTCCTACAATGAGCAGTTCTTC.

This clone was counted only a few times. The rearrangement links TRBV11-2 to TRBJ1-2; D call uncertain. The CDR3 covers 12 residues. The germline V and J ends were trimmed by 6 bases and 8 bases, with 13 bases remaining between them. From germline, CDR1 is SGHAT and CDR2 FQNNGV. DNA of the CDR3: TGTGCCAGCAGGCGAAAGGGAGAGGGCTACACCTTC. Its protein product is CASRRKGEGYTF.

V and J are TRBV5-4 and TRBJ2-5, with TRBD2 matching over 10 bases. This CDR3 is 13 amino acids long. Germline CDR1 and CDR2: SGHNT and YYREEE (reference sequence). V shed 3 bases, J shed 5 bases, and the junction held 1 base outside the gene matches. The CDR3 protein is CASSSLAGETQYF. The CDR3 bases are TGTGCCAGCAGCTCACTAGCGGGGGAGACCCAGTACTTC. Looking up the rest from reference TRBV5-4 and TRBJ2-5 gives the full variable domain: ETGVTQSPTHLIKTRGQQVTLRCSSQSGHNTVSWYQQALGQGPQFIFQYYREEENGRGNFPPRFSGLQFPNYSSELNVNALELDDSALYLCASSSLAGETQYFGPGTRLLVL.

The chain joins TRBV5-4 to TRBJ2-5; 10 bases line up with TRBD2. The J call is doubtful: the DNA matches TRBJ2-7 better. The CDR3 contains 15 residues. Germline V gene sequence: CDR1 SGHNT, CDR2 YYREEE (reference sequence). The DNA for the CDR3 is TGTGCCAGCAGCTTGGGTCTAGCGGGAGCCTACGAGCAGTACTTC. This codes for CASSLGLAGAYEQYF.

As to this clone: The junction shows a germline mismatch at one end, possibly a read error. This chain joins TRBV7-9 and TRBJ1-1; TRBD1 is a possible D gene (6 bases). The V gene's germline CDR1 is SEHNR and CDR2 FQNEAQ (reference sequence). The CDR3 has 13 amino acids. The CDR3 sequence is CSSRPGQNTEAFF. CDR3 DNA: TGTTCCAGCAGGCCGGGACAGAACACTGAAGCTTTCTTT.

This clone was seen a few times. This chain joins TRBV7-2 and TRBJ2-7, with TRBD1 as a possible D gene (5 bases). The CDR3 totals 14 residues. The V gene lost 5 bases and the J gene lost 1 base, with 12 bases spanning the gap. Germline-derived CDR1 and CDR2 are SGHTA and FQGNSA. This CDR3 is CASSLSDISYEQYF. For the CDR3, the DNA is TGTGCCAGCAGCCTATCGGACATATCCTACGAGCAGTACTTC. Variable domain in full (rest from reference TRBV7-2 and TRBJ2-7): GAGVSQSPSNKVTEKGKDVELRCDPISGHTALYWYRQSLGQGLEFLIYFQGNSAPDKSGLPSDRFSAERTGGSVSTLTIQRTQQEDSAVYLCASSLSDISYEQYFGPGTRLTVT.

The chain links TRBV21-1 to TRBJ2-1; the DNA was not used to check the table's D call, TRBD1. TRBV21-1 is reported as a pseudogene. This CDR3 has 13 amino acids. CDR3 sequence reads: CASIDRCYNEQFF. The CDR3 nucleotides read TGTGCCAGCATAGACAGGTGCTACAATGAGCAGTTCTTC.

This sequence joins TRBV5-4 and TRBJ2-3; 7 nucleotides agree with TRBD1. Germline assignment: CDR1 SGHNT and CDR2 YYREEE (reference sequence). The CDR3 runs 14 residues. V was pared by 4 bases and J by 2 bases, with 4 bases of the junction left unmatched. The CDR3 coding sequence is TGTGCCAGCAGCCCAGGGACAGTCACAGATACGCAGTATTTT. This sequence encodes CASSPGTVTDTQYF.

The gene calls are TRBV6-5 and TRBJ2-2; 8 nucleotides line up with TRBD2. The junction had 5 bases not matched to a gene; V was cut back by 4 bases and J by 4 bases. The CDR3 runs to 15 residues. Germline V gene lookup returns CDR1 MNHEY and CDR2 SVGAGI. CDR3: CASSSGGEGTGELFF. The CDR3, as DNA: TGTGCCAGCAGTTCGGGGGGGGAAGGCACCGGGGAGCTGTTTTTT.